This note documents a single TCR beta chain sequence. The data originate from a study of blood T cell repertoires in COVID-19. Across the study: The United States, Italy and Spain were the sources of the acute and convalescent COVID-19 samples.

V lost 4 bases, J lost 3 bases, and 13 bases stayed unmatched. Germline CDR1 and CDR2: SGHRS and YFSETQ. There are 17 residues in the CDR3. In the original workflow: Reference gene primer amplification gave estimated nucleated cell counts. Clones were read by immunoSEQ multiplex PCR, and TCRdb kept only the in-frame ones, dropping some. V and J calls and clone size follow that table, whereas D and trimming were derived from the DNA. Seen here are roughly 280,000 clones, approximately 83% observed once, and the top ten hold approximately 10%. The chain recombines TRBV5-1 with TRBJ2-1, with 7 bases aligning to TRBD1. The sequence derives from a woman between 65 and 79 years old with acute or convalescent COVID-19. Material for sequencing was peripheral blood. CDR3 residues: CASSIGQVLSDYNEQFF. In DNA form, the CDR3 reads TGCGCCAGCAGCATAGGACAGGTCCTATCGGACTACAATGAGCAGTTCTTC.